The 31 T cell receptor beta chains given below trace back to one sample, sequenced in a study of blood T cell repertoires in COVID-19. Generated by immunoSEQ multiplex PCR, the TCRdb table keeps only in-frame clones and is missing some. The sample lists about 420,000 clones, 70% to 90% occurring once. Sequences were obtained from peripheral blood. The receptors shown here come from a man in his late teens or twenties with COVID-19, enrolled during active disease.

The V gene is TRBV7-9, the J gene TRBJ2-1, with TRBD1 matching 8 bases. The CDR3 is 15 amino acids. The V segment lost 2 bases and the J segment 5 bases; nucleotides outside the gene matches: 5. Germline V gene lookup returns CDR1 SEHNR and CDR2 FQNEAQ (reference sequence). In nucleotides, the CDR3 is TGTGCCAGCAGCTTATTAAGACAGGGGAACAATGAGCAGTTCTTC. Protein product: CASSLLRQGNNEQFF.

V is TRBV5-1 and J is TRBJ1-1; no definite D call. CDR1 SGHRS and CDR2 YFSETQ come from the germline V gene. The V gene lost 0 bases and the J gene lost 3 bases, with 9 bases spanning the gap. The CDR3 covers 14 residues. The DNA of the CDR3 is TGCGCCAGCAGCTTGGGGTCGACTTACACTGAAGCTTTCTTT. Amino acids: CASSLGSTYTEAFF.

The chain employs TRBV11-2 and TRBJ2-5; possibly TRBD2 for D (6 bases). V lost 6 bases, J lost 1 base, and 21 bases lay in between. The CDR3 is 17 residues long. Germline CDR1 is SGHAT and CDR2 is FQNNGV. The CDR3 DNA reads TGTGCCAGCAGTATCACGGAGGGGAGGATGATCCAAGAGACCCAGTACTTC. It is translated as CASSITEGRMIQETQYF.

The chain is built from TRBV15 and TRBJ2-7; no clear D. Trimming stripped 8 bases from V and 2 bases from J, with 7 bases between. The length of the CDR3 is 11 residues. Germline CDR1 reads LNHNV; CDR2 reads YYDKDF (reference sequence). Written as DNA, the CDR3 is TGTGCCACCCACAGACCCTACGAGCAGTACTTC. Protein: CATHRPYEQYF.

This clone was found once. The chain joins TRBV7-2 to TRBJ2-6; 7 nucleotides match TRBD1. Germline CDR1 is SGHTA and CDR2 is FQGNSA. CDR3 length: 17 amino acids. V gave up 5 bases and J gave up 2 bases; unmatched junction bases: 9. CDR3 coding DNA: TGTGCCAGCAGCCCCAGAGGGCAGGGGGCTGGGGCCAACGTCCTGACTTTC. This gives the protein CASSPRGQGAGANVLTF.

In nucleotides, the CDR3 is TGTGCCAGCAGGAGCATCGGGTTATCCTACGAGCAGTACTTC. Translating it yields CASRSIGLSYEQYF. This chain connects TRBV6-5 to TRBJ2-7; no definite D call. CDR1 MNHEY and CDR2 SVGAGI come from the germline V gene. V was pared by 6 bases and J by 1 base, with 13 bases between. The CDR3 has 14 amino acids.

The gene calls are TRBV5-1 and TRBJ2-1, with D perhaps matching TRBD2 (6 bases). The CDR3 runs 15 residues. Germline values: CDR1 SGHRS, CDR2 YFSETQ. Trimming shortened V by 4 bases and J by 1 base, and 12 bases separated the two germline ends. The CDR3 sequence is CASSTLATSYNEQFF. CDR3 nucleotide sequence: TGCGCCAGCAGCACCCTAGCGACGTCCTACAATGAGCAGTTCTTC.

The CDR3 DNA reads as TGTGCCAGCAGCTTGGATTGGGGGGACGGTACTGAAGCTTTCTTT. Translating gives CASSLDWGDGTEAFF. The chain is built from TRBV5-4 and TRBJ1-1, with TRBD1 as a possible D gene (5 bases). Germline CDR1 SGHNT, CDR2 YYREEE (reference sequence). V was pared by 0 bases and J by 5 bases, with 14 bases between. This CDR3 is built from 15 residues. The full variable domain, rest sourced from reference TRBV5-4 and TRBJ1-1, is ETGVTQSPTHLIKTRGQQVTLRCSSQSGHNTVSWYQQALGQGPQFIFQYYREEENGRGNFPPRFSGLQFPNYSSELNVNALELDDSALYLCASSLDWGDGTEAFFGQGTRLTVV.

This chain uses TRBV3-1 (or the pseudogene TRBV3-2) with TRBJ1-5; D not resolved. In germline, CDR1 is LGHDT, CDR2 YNNKEL (reference sequence). The CDR3 contains 13 residues. Trimming left V 1 base short and J 5 bases short, with 6 bases between. The CDR3 sequence: CASSQVPDQPQHF. CDR3 DNA: TGTGCCAGCAGCCAAGTCCCCGATCAGCCCCAGCATTTT.

The chain links TRBV12-3 or TRBV12-4 to TRBJ1-2; D is perhaps TRBD1 (5 bases). The CDR3 runs to 11 residues. Trimming pared 6 bases from V and 6 bases from J, leaving 8 bases between. The CDR3 DNA follows: TGTGCCAGCAGCCGCAGGGATGGCTACACCTTC. Translated, it gives CASSRRDGYTF.

V and J are TRBV7-2 and TRBJ1-1; D not resolved. The CDR3 totals 13 residues. The germline CDR1 and CDR2 sequences are SGHTA and FQGNSA. Deletions cut 2 bases from V and 4 bases from J, with 8 bases between. The CDR3 spells CASSLMSSTEAFF. In nucleotides, the CDR3 is TGTGCCAGCAGCTTAATGAGTAGCACTGAAGCTTTCTTT. Based on the CDR3 plus reference TRBV7-2 and TRBJ1-1, the full variable domain is GAGVSQSPSNKVTEKGKDVELRCDPISGHTALYWYRQSLGQGLEFLIYFQGNSAPDKSGLPSDRFSAERTGGSVSTLTIQRTQQEDSAVYLCASSLMSSTEAFFGQGTRLTVV.

The rearrangement links TRBV19 to TRBJ1-5; D remains ambiguous. Germline values: CDR1 LNHDA, CDR2 SQIVND (reference sequence). Trimming pared 3 bases from V and 6 bases from J, leaving 9 bases between. This CDR3 region has 13 residues. DNA for the CDR3: TGTGCCAGTAGTATGGAGGCAGGTCAGCCCCAGCATTTT. The encoded protein is CASSMEAGQPQHF.

V gene TRBV23-1 combines with J gene TRBJ1-1; 10 positions match TRBD1. TRBV23-1 is an ORF for which the function is uncertain. This CDR3 spans 18 amino acids. V dropped 10 bases and J dropped 5; count of bases not matched to a gene: 22. The DNA of the CDR3 is TGCGCCACCCCGGACAGGGGGATACTGAGGCCTGGTAGTACTGAAGCTTTCTTT. This translates into CATPDRGILRPGSTEAFF.

The J gene is TRBJ2-1, the V gene TRBV10-3; 7 positions match TRBD2. Germline CDR1 and CDR2: ENHRY and SYGVKD. CDR3 length equals 16 residues. With V trimmed by 4 bases and J by 4 bases, 10 bases remained unmatched. In DNA form, the CDR3 reads TGTGCCATCAGTGGGGCGGGAGAGGTTCTTTACAATGAGCAGTTCTTC. Amino acid sequence: CAISGAGEVLYNEQFF.

This clone was seen a few times. This same CDR3 is encoded by further DNA sequences in the sample. V gene TRBV20-1 combines with J gene TRBJ1-2, with D unclear. Trimming pared 3 bases from V and 3 bases from J, leaving 5 bases between. CDR1 is DFQATT, CDR2 SNEGSKA, per germline (reference sequence). This CDR3 is built from 11 residues. CDR3 sequence: CSARADYGYTF. CDR3 coding DNA: TGCAGTGCTAGGGCAGACTATGGCTACACCTTC.

The chain employs TRBV3-1 (or the pseudogene TRBV3-2) and TRBJ1-2; TRBD1 matches at 10 bases. The V and J ends lost 1 base and 7 bases, in that order; junction bases with no gene match: 6. Germline values: CDR1 LGHDT, CDR2 YNNKEL (reference sequence). The CDR3 is made up of 15 amino acids. The CDR3 nucleotides are TGTGCCAGCAGCCAAGGAACGACAGGGGGCGGTGGCTACACCTTC. This encodes CASSQGTTGGGGYTF.

The chain recombines TRBV6-5 with TRBJ2-2, with D possibly being TRBD1 (5 bases). This CDR3 has 15 residues. V dropped 10 bases and J dropped 6 bases, with 21 bases sitting between them. Germline V lookup: CDR1 MNHEY, CDR2 SVGAGI. This chain's CDR3 is CATRWGTVLSGELFF. Written as DNA, the CDR3 is TGTGCCACCCGCTGGGGCACGGTCCTTTCCGGGGAGCTGTTTTTT.

The chain carries TRBV5-6 and TRBJ2-5, with D tentatively TRBD1 (6 bases). CDR1 is SGHDT and CDR2 is YYEEEE in the germline V gene. Between the trimmed V and J ends, which lost 4 bases and 7 bases, there was a span of 14 bases. This CDR3 is built from 13 residues. CDR3 sequence reads: CASSSRDKVTQYF. The CDR3, as DNA: TGTGCCAGCAGCAGCCGGGACAAGGTGACCCAGTACTTC.

V is TRBV2 and J is TRBJ1-2; D is possibly TRBD1 (6 bases). Trimming left V 6 bases short and J 3 bases short, with 11 bases between. This CDR3 is 13 amino acids long. CDR1 SNHLY and CDR2 FYNNEI come from the germline V gene. CDR3 protein: CASRPAGDYGYTF. The DNA of the CDR3 is TGTGCCAGCAGGCCGGCAGGGGACTATGGCTACACCTTC. Supplemented by reference TRBV2 and TRBJ1-2, the full variable domain reads EPEVTQTPSHQVTQMGQEVILRCVPISNHLYFYWYRQILGQKVEFLVSFYNNEISEKSEIFDDQFSVERPDGSNFTLKIRSTKLEDSAMYFCASRPAGDYGYTFGSGTRLTVV.

This chain uses TRBV6-5 with TRBJ2-1; 9 positions agree with TRBD1. Germline V gene data show CDR1 as MNHEY and CDR2 as SVGAGI. V shed 2 bases, J shed 8 bases, and the junction held 10 bases outside the gene matches. This CDR3 contains 16 residues. CDR3 sequence reads: CASSYQAGTGIHEQFF. The CDR3 nucleotides read TGTGCCAGCAGTTACCAAGCCGGGACAGGGATCCATGAGCAGTTCTTC.

J is TRBJ2-1 and V is TRBV2; 11 bases match TRBD1. Trimming at V came to 4 bases and at J to 6 bases, leaving 8 bases not matched to a gene. The CDR3 is 16 amino acids. CDR1 and CDR2 from the germline V gene are SNHLY and FYNNEI. The CDR3 nucleotides are TGTGCCAGCAGTGCAAGGGGACAGGGGGGGAGCAATGAGCAGTTCTTC. Its translation is CASSARGQGGSNEQFF.

The chain recombines TRBV2 with TRBJ2-1; 8 bases are shared with TRBD2. The CDR3 has 14 residues. Trimming cost V 8 bases and J 2 bases; bases outside gene matches: 5. CDR1 is SNHLY and CDR2 is FYNNEI in the germline V gene. CDR3 DNA: TGTGCCAGCTTAGCGGGACCCGCCTACAATGAGCAGTTCTTC. This gives the protein CASLAGPAYNEQFF.

Comments on this clone: The same CDR3 arises from other DNA sequences in this sample as well. V is TRBV12-3 or TRBV12-4 and J is TRBJ2-7; unclear D gene. CDR3 length: 12 amino acids. With 5 bases removed from V and 3 bases from J, the gap between germline ends came to 8 bases. CDR3 sequence: CASSLTYYEQYF. As DNA, the CDR3 is TGTGCCAGCAGTCTCACTTACTACGAGCAGTACTTC.

V gene TRBV4-1 combines with J gene TRBJ1-4, with D possibly TRBD1 on 5 matching bases. V gave up 0 bases and J gave up 8 bases, with 16 bases separating them. The CDR3 contains 16 residues. The germline V gene has CDR1 MGHRA and CDR2 YSYEKL. The CDR3 DNA sequence: TGCGCCAGCAGCCAAGATCGGGCAGGAGGGACCGAAAAACTGTTTTTT. This translates into CASSQDRAGGTEKLFF.

The rearrangement uses TRBV2 and TRBJ1-5; 9 bases line up with TRBD1. This CDR3 comprises 14 residues. Trimming took 1 base from V and 11 from J; bases not matched to a gene: 6. Germline V CDR1 and CDR2: SNHLY, FYNNEI. The CDR3 DNA sequence: TGTGCCAGCAGTGAAGGGGACAGGGCCTTAACCCAGCATTTT. Encoded protein: CASSEGDRALTQHF.

A few counts support this clone. The J gene is TRBJ1-3, the V gene TRBV27; unclear D gene. Trimming took off 5 bases at V and 0 bases at J, with 8 bases between the two ends. CDR3 length: 14 amino acids. Per germline, CDR1 MNHEY and CDR2 SMNVEV (reference sequence). The CDR3 region is CASSPRGSGNTIYF. In nucleotides, the CDR3 is TGTGCCAGCAGTCCCCGGGGCTCTGGAAACACCATATATTTT.

The rearrangement links TRBV30 to TRBJ2-3, with D perhaps TRBD2 (6 bases). Germline V lookup: CDR1 GTSNPN, CDR2 SVGIG (reference sequence). Trimming removed 5 bases at V and 3 bases at J, with 15 bases between. The CDR3 runs 14 residues. The CDR3 is CAWGEGLETDTQYF. Written as DNA, the CDR3 is TGTGCCTGGGGCGAGGGACTGGAAACAGATACGCAGTATTTT.

This clone is a singleton in its sample. V gene TRBV9 combines with J gene TRBJ1-4; 12 bases match TRBD1. This CDR3 comprises 17 residues. Losses at the gene ends were 4 bases for V and 5 bases for J; bases not matched to a gene: 9. From germline, CDR1 is SGDLS and CDR2 YYNGEE. The CDR3 here is CASSPWDRGRFNEKLFF. CDR3 nucleotide sequence: TGTGCCAGCAGCCCCTGGGACAGGGGGCGTTTCAATGAAAAACTGTTTTTT.

The chain joins TRBV7-9 to TRBJ2-3; possible D gene TRBD2, 5 bases. This CDR3 is 13 amino acids long. Germline loops: CDR1 SEHNR, CDR2 FQNEAQ (reference sequence). Deletions cut 1 base from V and 7 bases from J, with 9 bases between. In nucleotides, the CDR3 is TGTGCCAGCAGCTTAGTGGAGGTGAATACGCAGTATTTT. Translation gives CASSLVEVNTQYF.

The chain recombines TRBV5-1 with TRBJ1-1; maybe TRBD1 (5 bases). This CDR3 region has 16 residues. The V and J ends lost 0 bases and 1 base respectively, with 13 bases between them. CDR1 is SGHRS and CDR2 is YFSETQ in the germline V gene. CDR3 amino acids: CASSLVYRGSNTEAFF. Written as DNA, the CDR3 is TGCGCCAGCAGCTTGGTGTATAGGGGATCGAACACTGAAGCTTTCTTT.

This clone was observed once. The genes are TRBV11-2 and TRBJ1-3; possibly TRBD1 for D (5 bases). The V end lost 4 bases, the J end lost 4 bases, and 20 bases lay between the germline ends. The CDR3 has 17 residues. Per germline, CDR1 SGHAT and CDR2 FQNNGV. The CDR3 region is CASSYALPRASGNTIYF. The CDR3 DNA reads TGTGCCAGCAGCTATGCCCTACCCAGGGCATCCGGAAACACCATATATTTT.